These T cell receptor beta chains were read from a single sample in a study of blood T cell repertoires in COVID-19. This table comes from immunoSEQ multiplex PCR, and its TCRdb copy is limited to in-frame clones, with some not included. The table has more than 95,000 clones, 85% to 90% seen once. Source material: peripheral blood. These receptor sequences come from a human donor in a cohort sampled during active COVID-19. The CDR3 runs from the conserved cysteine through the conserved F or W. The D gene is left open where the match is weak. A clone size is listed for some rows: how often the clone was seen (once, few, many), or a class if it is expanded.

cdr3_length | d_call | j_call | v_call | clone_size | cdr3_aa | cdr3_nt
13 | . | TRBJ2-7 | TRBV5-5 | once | CASSFPGVNEQYF | TGTGCCAGCAGCTTTCCAGGGGTAAACGAGCAGTACTTC
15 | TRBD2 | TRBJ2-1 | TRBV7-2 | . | CASSLGTSSYNEQFF | TGTGCCAGCAGCCTCGGGACTAGCTCCTACAATGAGCAGTTCTTC
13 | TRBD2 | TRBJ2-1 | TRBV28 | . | CASRGLAGRKQFF | TGTGCCAGCAGGGGATTAGCGGGAAGAAAGCAGTTCTTC
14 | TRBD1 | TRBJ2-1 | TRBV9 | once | CASSVGTGGHEQFF | TGTGCCAGCAGCGTCGGGACAGGGGGTCATGAGCAGTTCTTC
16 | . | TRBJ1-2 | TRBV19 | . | CASQNLQAVGGYGYTF | TGTGCCAGTCAGAACCTACAGGCCGTAGGGGGTTATGGCTACACCTTC
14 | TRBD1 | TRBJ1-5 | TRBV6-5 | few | CASTWTGADQPQHF | TGTGCCAGCACCTGGACAGGGGCGGATCAGCCCCAGCATTTT
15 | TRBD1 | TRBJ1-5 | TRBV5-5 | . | CASSLTGEGNQPQHF | TGTGCCAGCAGCTTGACAGGGGAGGGCAATCAGCCCCAGCATTTT
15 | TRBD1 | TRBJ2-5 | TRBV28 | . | CASKWGDRVRETQYF | TGTGCCAGCAAATGGGGGGACAGGGTAAGGGAGACCCAGTACTTC
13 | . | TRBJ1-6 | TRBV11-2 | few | CASSLDLVKPLHF | TGTGCCAGCAGCTTAGATCTTGTAAAACCCCTCCACTTT
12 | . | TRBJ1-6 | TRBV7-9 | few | CASSSGGSPLHF | TGTGCCAGCAGCTCGGGGGGGTCACCCCTCCACTTT
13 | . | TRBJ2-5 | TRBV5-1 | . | CASSLGYQETQYF | TGCGCCAGCAGCCTCGGGTATCAAGAGACCCAGTACTTC
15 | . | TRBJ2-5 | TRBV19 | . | CASSIAITHSRTQYF | TGTGCCAGTAGTATAGCCATAACCCACTCACGGACCCAGTACTTC
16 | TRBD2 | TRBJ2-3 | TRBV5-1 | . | CASSLQAGGWTDTQYF | TGCGCCAGCAGCTTGCAGGCGGGAGGGTGGACAGATACGCAGTATTTT
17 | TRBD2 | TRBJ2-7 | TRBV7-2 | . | CASSLVLAGGSSYEQYF | TGTGCCAGCAGCTTAGTACTAGCGGGGGGCTCTTCCTACGAGCAGTACTTC
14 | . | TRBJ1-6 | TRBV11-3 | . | CATLNLMGDSPLHF | TGTGCCACACTCAATTTGATGGGAGATTCACCCCTCCACTTT
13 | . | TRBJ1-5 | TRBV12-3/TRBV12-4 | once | CASNQDSNQPQHF | TGTGCCTCCAACCAGGATAGCAATCAGCCCCAGCATTTT
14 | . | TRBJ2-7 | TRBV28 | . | CASRTGGESYEQYF | TGTGCCAGCAGAACCGGAGGGGAGAGCTACGAGCAGTACTTC
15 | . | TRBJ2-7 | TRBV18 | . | CASSPQWQKSYEQYF | TGTGCCAGCTCACCCCAGTGGCAGAAATCCTACGAGCAGTACTTC
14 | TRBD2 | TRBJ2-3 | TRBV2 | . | CASRASGGSDTQYF | TGTGCCAGCAGGGCTAGCGGGGGGTCAGATACGCAGTATTTT
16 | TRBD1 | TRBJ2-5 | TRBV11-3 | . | CASSPLGTGIQETQYF | TGTGCCAGCAGCCCACTGGGGACAGGGATCCAAGAGACCCAGTACTTC
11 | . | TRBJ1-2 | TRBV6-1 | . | CASSDSYGYTF | TGTGCCAGCAGTGACAGCTATGGCTACACCTTC
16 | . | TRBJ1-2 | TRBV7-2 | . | CASSPRWEGGNYGYTF | TGTGCCAGCAGCCCCAGGTGGGAAGGGGGAAACTATGGCTACACCTTC
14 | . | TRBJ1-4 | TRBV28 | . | CASSDGTTNEKLFF | TGTGCCAGCAGTGACGGGACAACTAATGAAAAACTGTTTTTT
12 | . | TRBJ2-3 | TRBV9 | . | CASSPTEHTQYF | TGTGCCAGCAGCCCGACGGAGCATACGCAGTATTTT
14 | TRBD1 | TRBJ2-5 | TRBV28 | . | CASRLQGARETQYF | TGTGCCAGCAGGCTACAGGGGGCGCGGGAGACCCAGTACTTC
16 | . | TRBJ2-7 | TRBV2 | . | CASSVQVTGEGGKQYF | TGTGCCAGCAGTGTCCAGGTGACAGGGGAGGGGGGTAAGCAGTACTTC
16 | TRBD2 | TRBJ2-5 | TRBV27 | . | CASSSGLAGGQETQYF | TGTGCCAGCAGTTCGGGACTAGCGGGGGGGCAGGAGACCCAGTACTTC
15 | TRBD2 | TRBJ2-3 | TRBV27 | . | CASSLLAVSSDTQYF | TGTGCCAGCAGTTTACTAGCGGTCTCATCTGATACGCAGTATTTT
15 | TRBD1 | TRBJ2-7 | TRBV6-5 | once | CASMGRDRGKYEQYF | TGTGCCAGCATGGGACGGGACAGGGGGAAATACGAGCAGTACTTC
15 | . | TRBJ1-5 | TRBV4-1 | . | CASSQTGSEYQPQHF | TGCGCCAGCAGCCAAACAGGGAGTGAATATCAGCCCCAGCATTTT
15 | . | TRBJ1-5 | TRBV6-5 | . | CASSRRGYSNQPQHF | TGTGCCAGCAGCCGGCGAGGTTATAGCAATCAGCCCCAGCATTTT
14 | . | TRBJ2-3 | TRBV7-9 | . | CASSLSLGADTQYF | TGTGCCAGCAGCTTATCCCTAGGGGCGGATACGCAGTATTTT
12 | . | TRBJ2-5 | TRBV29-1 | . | CSVEAGQETQYF | TGCAGCGTTGAGGCAGGCCAAGAGACCCAGTACTTC
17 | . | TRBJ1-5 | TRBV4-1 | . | CASSQGAGALSHKPQHF | TGCGCCAGCAGCCAAGGGGCGGGGGCCCTAAGCCATAAGCCCCAGCATTTT
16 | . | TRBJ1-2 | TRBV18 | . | CASSTELITVNYGYTF | TGTGCCAGCTCAACCGAACTCATAACAGTAAACTATGGCTACACCTTC